Reported below is one T cell receptor (beta chain). This sample is part of a study of blood T cell repertoires in COVID-19. Method: immunoSEQ multiplex PCR; TCRdb's copy keeps in-frame clones and lacks some. This sample has around 150,000 clones, with around three quarters found just once. This CDR3 has 17 residues. Trimming at V came to 2 bases and at J to 2 bases, leaving 10 bases not matched to a gene. Per the germline V gene, CDR1 is MNHEY and CDR2 is SMNVEV (reference sequence). The sequencing sample was made of peripheral blood. The sequence was collected from a man aged 55-75 years with acute or convalescent COVID-19. The J gene is TRBJ2-7, the V gene TRBV27; 9 nucleotides line up with TRBD1. The CDR3 sequence is CASSLAMTGTGTYEQYF. CDR3 coding DNA: TGTGCCAGCAGTTTAGCCATGACCGGGACAGGGACCTACGAGCAGTACTTC.